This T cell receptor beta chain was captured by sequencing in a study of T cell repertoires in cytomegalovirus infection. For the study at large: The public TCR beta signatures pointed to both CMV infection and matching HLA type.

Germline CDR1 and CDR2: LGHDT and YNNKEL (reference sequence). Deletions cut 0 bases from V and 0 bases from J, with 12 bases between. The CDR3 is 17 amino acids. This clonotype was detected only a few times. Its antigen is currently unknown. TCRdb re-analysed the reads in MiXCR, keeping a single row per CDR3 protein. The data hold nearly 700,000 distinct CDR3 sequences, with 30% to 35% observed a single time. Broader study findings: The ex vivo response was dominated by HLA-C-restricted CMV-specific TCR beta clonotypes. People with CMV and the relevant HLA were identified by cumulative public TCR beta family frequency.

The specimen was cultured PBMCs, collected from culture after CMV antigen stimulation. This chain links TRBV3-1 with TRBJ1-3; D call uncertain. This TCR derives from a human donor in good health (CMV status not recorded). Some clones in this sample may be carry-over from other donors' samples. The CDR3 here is CASSQDGYAFSGNTIYF. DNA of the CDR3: TGTGCCAGCAGCCAAGACGGGTACGCCTTCTCTGGAAACACCATATATTTT. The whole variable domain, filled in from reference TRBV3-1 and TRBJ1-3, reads DTAVSQTPKYLVTQMGNDKSIKCEQNLGHDTMYWYKQDSKKFLKIMFSYNNKELIINETVPNRFSPKSPDKAHLNLHINSLELGDSAVYFCASSQDGYAFSGNTIYFGEGSWLTVV.